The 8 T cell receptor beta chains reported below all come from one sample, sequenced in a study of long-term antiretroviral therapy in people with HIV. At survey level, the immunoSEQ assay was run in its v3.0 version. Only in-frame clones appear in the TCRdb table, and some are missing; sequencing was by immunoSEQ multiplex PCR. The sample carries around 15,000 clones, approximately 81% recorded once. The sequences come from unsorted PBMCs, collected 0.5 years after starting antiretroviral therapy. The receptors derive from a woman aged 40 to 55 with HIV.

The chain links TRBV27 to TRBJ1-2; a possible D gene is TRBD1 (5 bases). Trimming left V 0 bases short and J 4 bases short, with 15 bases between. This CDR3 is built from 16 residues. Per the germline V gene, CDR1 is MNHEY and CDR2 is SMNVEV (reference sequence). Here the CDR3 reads CASSLSGTASPYGYTF. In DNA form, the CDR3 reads TGTGCCAGCAGTTTATCAGGGACGGCTTCCCCCTATGGCTACACCTTC.

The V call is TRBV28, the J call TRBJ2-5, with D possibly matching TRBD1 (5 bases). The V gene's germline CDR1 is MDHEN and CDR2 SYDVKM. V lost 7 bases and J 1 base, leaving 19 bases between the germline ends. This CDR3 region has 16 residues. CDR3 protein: CASTGRARGSQETQYF. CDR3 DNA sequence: TGTGCCAGCACAGGCCGGGCAAGGGGCTCCCAAGAGACCCAGTACTTC.

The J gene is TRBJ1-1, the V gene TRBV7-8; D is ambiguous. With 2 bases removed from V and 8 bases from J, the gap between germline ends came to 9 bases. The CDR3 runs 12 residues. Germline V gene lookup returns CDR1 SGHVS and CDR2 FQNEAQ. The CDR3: CASSLPGLEAFF. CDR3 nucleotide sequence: TGTGCCAGCAGCTTACCTGGTCTGGAAGCTTTCTTT. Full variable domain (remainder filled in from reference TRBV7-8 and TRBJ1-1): GAGVSQSPRYKVAKRGQDVALRCDPISGHVSLFWYQQALGQGPEFLTYFQNEAQLDKSGLPSDRFFAERPEGSVSTLKIQRTQQEDSAVYLCASSLPGLEAFFGQGTRLTVV.

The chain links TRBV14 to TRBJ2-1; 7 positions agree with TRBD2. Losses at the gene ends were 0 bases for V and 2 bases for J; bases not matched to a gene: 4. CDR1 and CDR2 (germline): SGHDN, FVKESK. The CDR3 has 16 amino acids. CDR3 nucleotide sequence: TGTGCCAGCAGCCAAGAGGGGAGCGGGACCTACAATGAGCAGTTCTTC. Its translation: CASSQEGSGTYNEQFF. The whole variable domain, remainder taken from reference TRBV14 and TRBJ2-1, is EAGVTQFPSHSVIEKGQTVTLRCDPISGHDNLYWYRRVMGKEIKFLLHFVKESKQDESGMPNNRFLAERTGGTYSTLKVQPAELEDSGVYFCASSQEGSGTYNEQFFGPGTRLTVL.

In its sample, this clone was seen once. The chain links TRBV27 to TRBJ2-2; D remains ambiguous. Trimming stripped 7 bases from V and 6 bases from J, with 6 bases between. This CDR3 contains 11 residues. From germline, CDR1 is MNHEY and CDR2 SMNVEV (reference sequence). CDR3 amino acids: CASKNAGELFF. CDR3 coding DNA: TGTGCCAGCAAAAACGCCGGGGAGCTGTTTTTT.

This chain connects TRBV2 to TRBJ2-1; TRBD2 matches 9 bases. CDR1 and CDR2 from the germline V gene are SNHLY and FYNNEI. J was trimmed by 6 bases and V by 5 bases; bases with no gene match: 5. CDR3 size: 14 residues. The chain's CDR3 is CASSLAGVRNEQFF. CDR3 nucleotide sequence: TGTGCCAGCAGTTTAGCGGGAGTCCGCAATGAGCAGTTCTTC.

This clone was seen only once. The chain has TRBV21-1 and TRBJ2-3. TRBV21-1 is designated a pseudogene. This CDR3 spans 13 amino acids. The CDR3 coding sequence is TGTGCCAGAGAATGGTGGGTCACAGATACGCAGTATTTT. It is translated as CAREWWVTDTQYF.

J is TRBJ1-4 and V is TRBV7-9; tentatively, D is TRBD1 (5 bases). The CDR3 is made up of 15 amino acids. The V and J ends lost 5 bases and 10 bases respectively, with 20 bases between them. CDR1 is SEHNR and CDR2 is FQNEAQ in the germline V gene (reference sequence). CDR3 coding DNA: TGTGCCAGCAGCGGCCGGGACGGAACCCCTCCAAAACTGTTTTTT. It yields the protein CASSGRDGTPPKLFF.